The 32 T cell receptor beta chains below were found in one sample sequenced in a study of blood T cell repertoires in COVID-19. The assay was immunoSEQ multiplex PCR, and TCRdb's table has in-frame clones only and misses some. The sample lists some 230,000 clones, 85% to 90% seen once, with approximately 3.8% in the top ten. The sample comprised PBMCs or T cells enriched from blood (not recorded which). The receptor source for this set is a woman between 18 and 29 years old in a cohort exposed to, infected with or recovered from COVID-19 (not recorded which).

The V call is TRBV30, the J call TRBJ2-7; maybe TRBD2 (6 bases). Germline CDR1 GTSNPN, CDR2 SVGIG (reference sequence). Between the trimmed V and J ends, which lost 2 bases and 0 bases, there was a span of 11 bases. This CDR3 region has 14 residues. CDR3 amino acids: CAWSRETDSYEQYF. Here the CDR3 DNA reads TGTGCCTGGAGTCGGGAGACAGACTCCTACGAGCAGTACTTC.

The chain joins TRBV21-1 to TRBJ2-7; the D call in the table, TRBD1, was not verified against the DNA. TRBV21-1 has pseudogene status. The CDR3 extends over 15 amino acids. CDR3 sequence (DNA): TGTGCCAGCAGCAAAAAGGGACAGGGAGTCCACGAGCAGTACTTC. Its translation is CASSKKGQGVHEQYF.

The CDR3 region has the DNA TGTGCCATCAGCCAGACAGGAACGAACACTGAAGCTTTCTTT. Protein product: CAISQTGTNTEAFF. V and J are TRBV10-3 and TRBJ1-1; D is perhaps TRBD1 (6 bases). V gave up 6 bases and J gave up 1 base, with 12 bases separating them. The V gene's germline CDR1 is ENHRY and CDR2 SYGVKD. The CDR3 consists of 14 residues.

The genes are TRBV2 and TRBJ1-2, with 12 bases identical to TRBD1. From germline, CDR1 is SNHLY and CDR2 FYNNEI. Trimming removed 10 bases from V and 2 bases from J; junction bases left unmatched: 8. This CDR3 spans 15 amino acids. The CDR3 protein is CATLGGQGANYGYTF. The CDR3 bases are TGTGCCACCCTCGGGGGACAGGGGGCGAACTATGGCTACACCTTC.

The chain links TRBV6-1 to TRBJ2-2, with 7 bases lining up with TRBD2. The CDR3 is 16 residues long. V shed 0 bases and J 6 bases; nucleotides not matched to a gene: 7. CDR1 and CDR2 (germline): MNHNS, SASEGT. The CDR3, as DNA: TGTGCCAGCAGTGAAGCTGGGACTATAATGGCCGGGGAGCTGTTTTTT. As protein: CASSEAGTIMAGELFF.

The chain has TRBV15 and TRBJ2-1; 8 nucleotides agree with TRBD1. V trimming: 2 bases; J trimming: 7 bases; junction bases outside the gene matches: 7. CDR3 length: 15 amino acids. Germline loops: CDR1 LNHNV, CDR2 YYDKDF (reference sequence). The CDR3 DNA reads TGTGCCACCAGCAGACCTACAGGGGGTTTGAATGAGCAGTTCTTC. Translating it yields CATSRPTGGLNEQFF.

This chain links TRBV3-1 (or the pseudogene TRBV3-2) with TRBJ2-7, with TRBD2 matching over 8 bases. With 3 bases clipped from V and 1 base from J, the junction kept 5 bases outside the gene matches. There are 15 residues in the CDR3. The germline V gene has CDR1 LGHDT and CDR2 YNNKEL (reference sequence). This CDR3 is CASSHAGGVSYEQYF. The CDR3 DNA is TGTGCCAGCAGCCACGCGGGGGGAGTTTCCTACGAGCAGTACTTC.

V is TRBV5-8 and J is TRBJ2-7; a possible D gene is TRBD2 (5 bases). Germline V gene sequence: CDR1 SGHTS, CDR2 YDEGEE. The V end lost 4 bases, the J end lost 3 bases, and 8 bases lay between the germline ends. This CDR3 is 12 amino acids long. CDR3 sequence: CASSPAGYEQYF. The CDR3 DNA is TGTGCCAGCAGCCCCGCGGGCTACGAGCAGTACTTC.

The chain employs TRBV28 and TRBJ2-7, with D maybe TRBD1 (6 bases). The CDR3 consists of 14 residues. From germline, CDR1 is MDHEN and CDR2 SYDVKM. V lost 3 bases and J lost 2, with 11 bases in between. CDR3 loop: CASSFTDRTYEQYF. Written as DNA, the CDR3 is TGTGCCAGCAGTTTTACCGACAGGACCTACGAGCAGTACTTC.

V and J are TRBV7-9 and TRBJ1-6; D remains unclear. The CDR3 spans 14 residues. Germline lookup yields CDR1 SEHNR and CDR2 FQNEAQ (reference sequence). V lost 4 bases, J lost 9 bases, and 13 bases lay in between. The CDR3, as DNA: TGTGCCAGCAGCTCCGCCGTTGGCGGTTCACCCCTCCACTTT. As protein: CASSSAVGGSPLHF.

The chain is built from TRBV2 and TRBJ2-3; D might be TRBD2 (7 bases). This CDR3 comprises 15 residues. V was shortened by 3 bases and J by 2 bases, with 12 bases between the two germline ends. Germline V gene sequence: CDR1 SNHLY, CDR2 FYNNEI. The CDR3 spells CASSDWGGATDTQYF. The DNA for the CDR3 is TGTGCCAGCAGTGATTGGGGGGGGGCCACAGATACGCAGTATTTT.

This clone has only a few counts. This chain connects TRBV5-1 to TRBJ2-3; 11 nucleotides align to TRBD2. Germline CDR1 is SGHRS and CDR2 is YFSETQ. The CDR3 consists of 16 residues. V was clipped by 0 bases and J by 4 bases; unmatched bases: 4. This CDR3 is CASSLVLAGESDTQYF. The CDR3 nucleotides read TGCGCCAGCAGCTTGGTACTAGCGGGAGAGTCAGATACGCAGTATTTT.

The rearrangement links TRBV28 to TRBJ1-6; no firm D call. Trimming left V 6 bases short and J 9 bases short, with 12 bases between. Germline V gene data show CDR1 as MDHEN and CDR2 as SYDVKM. The CDR3 runs 13 residues. DNA for the CDR3: TGTGCCAGCAGCCTAGGCGGGGTTTCACCCCTCCACTTT. Translating it yields CASSLGGVSPLHF.

The chain has TRBV6-1 and TRBJ1-6, with TRBD1 matching over 7 bases. The CDR3 loop spans 16 amino acids. With V trimmed by 2 bases and J by 4 bases, 5 bases remained unmatched. Germline CDR1 is MNHNS and CDR2 is SASEGT. The CDR3 reads CASSERGTVYNSPLHF. DNA for the CDR3: TGTGCCAGCAGTGAAAGAGGGACAGTGTATAATTCACCCCTCCACTTT.

The chain employs TRBV14 and TRBJ2-1, with 8 bases fitting TRBD2. Trimming cost V 1 base and J 0 bases; bases outside gene matches: 5. The germline gives CDR1 SGHDN, CDR2 FVKESK. This CDR3 is 17 amino acids long. The CDR3 sequence is CASSQVGLAGSYNEQFF. DNA of the CDR3: TGTGCCAGCAGCCAAGTGGGGCTAGCGGGCTCCTACAATGAGCAGTTCTTC.

The J gene is TRBJ2-1, the V gene TRBV9; D possibly corresponds to TRBD2 (5 bases). Trimming took 2 bases from V and 5 from J, leaving 11 bases between them. The CDR3 extends over 14 amino acids. CDR1 is SGDLS, CDR2 YYNGEE, per germline. CDR3 loop: CASSVPEGDNEQFF. The CDR3 DNA follows: TGTGCCAGCAGCGTCCCTGAGGGCGACAATGAGCAGTTCTTC.

This chain connects TRBV6-1 to TRBJ1-2; D not certain. V was trimmed by 0 bases and J by 4 bases, leaving 6 bases between them. CDR3 length: 13 residues. Germline loops: CDR1 MNHNS, CDR2 SASEGT. The CDR3 DNA is TGTGCCAGCAGTGAAGCGCTAGTCTATGGCTACACCTTC. This translates into CASSEALVYGYTF.

The genes are TRBV10-3 and TRBJ1-1; TRBD1 agrees at 11 bases. Trimming cost V 9 bases and J 4 bases; bases outside gene matches: 4. The germline V gene has CDR1 ENHRY and CDR2 SYGVKD. The CDR3 contains 13 residues. The CDR3 sequence: CAITGTGGTEAFF. DNA for the CDR3: TGTGCCATAACCGGGACAGGGGGCACTGAAGCTTTCTTT.

The chain carries TRBV9 and TRBJ2-1, with TRBD2 matching over 10 bases. Germline loops: CDR1 SGDLS, CDR2 YYNGEE. The CDR3 consists of 18 residues. Losses at the gene ends were 2 bases for V and 0 bases for J; bases not matched to a gene: 8. The chain's CDR3 is CASSVPDSSGSSYNEQFF. CDR3 bases: TGTGCCAGCAGCGTCCCGGACTCTAGCGGGAGCTCCTACAATGAGCAGTTCTTC.

The chain is built from TRBV10-3 and TRBJ1-2; no firm D call. Trimming took 0 bases from V and 3 from J, leaving 8 bases between them. CDR1 and CDR2 (germline): ENHRY, SYGVKD. The CDR3 extends over 14 amino acids. The CDR3 DNA sequence: TGTGCCATCAGTGAGTCGGAGATATACTATGGCTACACCTTC. Amino acid sequence: CAISESEIYYGYTF.

The chain combines TRBV12-3 or TRBV12-4 with TRBJ1-1; 7 nucleotides align to TRBD1. V lost 6 bases, J lost 4 bases, and 5 bases stayed unmatched. The CDR3 has 13 amino acids. CDR3 sequence reads: CASRGTGATEAFF. CDR3 nucleotides: TGTGCCAGCAGAGGAACAGGGGCCACTGAAGCTTTCTTT.

This clone was seen once. The chain combines TRBV10-3 with TRBJ2-6; a possible D gene is TRBD2 (5 bases). The germline V gene encodes CDR1 ENHRY and CDR2 SYGVKD. This CDR3 has 16 amino acids. V lost 9 bases and J 0 bases, leaving 15 bases between the germline ends. The CDR3 region has the DNA TGTGCCATATCACTCGAGGGCGTCTCTGGGGCCAACGTCCTGACTTTC. It codes for CAISLEGVSGANVLTF.

This clone was recorded a few times. This sequence joins TRBV6-2 or TRBV6-3 and TRBJ2-7, with 7 bases aligning to TRBD1. CDR1 is MNHEY and CDR2 is SVGEGT in the germline V gene. The V and J ends lost 2 bases and 2 bases, in that order; junction bases with no gene match: 18. The CDR3 contains 19 residues. DNA of the CDR3: TGTGCCAGCAGTTACCCGACACAGGGGACCGACCCCCTTACCTACGAGCAGTACTTC. It specifies CASSYPTQGTDPLTYEQYF.

V and J are TRBV6-1 and TRBJ2-7; no reliable D call. The V end was cut by 0 bases, the J end by 5 bases, with 11 bases between. Germline lookup yields CDR1 MNHNS and CDR2 SASEGT. This CDR3 region has 14 residues. CDR3 loop: CASSEATVQDEQYF. CDR3 nucleotides: TGTGCCAGCAGTGAAGCCACCGTTCAGGACGAGCAGTACTTC.

The gene calls are TRBV19 and TRBJ2-1; TRBD2 agrees at 10 bases. V lost 7 bases, J lost 6 bases, and 3 bases stayed unmatched. CDR3 length: 13 residues. The V gene's germline CDR1 is LNHDA and CDR2 SQIVND (reference sequence). CDR3 DNA sequence: TGTGCCAGTAAGGGACTAGCGAGCAATGAGCAGTTCTTC. This encodes CASKGLASNEQFF.

In this sample, this clone turned up once. The V call is TRBV27, the J call TRBJ1-5; 9 bases agree with TRBD1. From germline, CDR1 is MNHEY and CDR2 SMNVEV (reference sequence). The CDR3 sequence is 14 residues long. V lost 6 bases and J lost 6; bases outside the gene matches: 6. The CDR3 region is CASRGTGIIQPQHF. The CDR3 DNA is TGTGCCAGCAGGGGGACAGGGATAATTCAGCCCCAGCATTTT.

The chain couples TRBV11-2 to TRBJ1-1; D might be TRBD1 (5 bases). This CDR3 is 13 amino acids long. Trimming removed 4 bases from V and 4 bases from J, with 10 bases in between. Germline V gene data show CDR1 as SGHAT and CDR2 as FQNNGV. The CDR3 region has the DNA TGTGCCAGCAGCTACAGGAGGGGCACTGAAGCTTTCTTT. It is translated as CASSYRRGTEAFF.

J is TRBJ2-3 and V is TRBV9; unclear D gene. The CDR3 is 14 residues long. V lost 0 bases and J lost 3, with 8 bases in between. CDR1 is SGDLS and CDR2 is YYNGEE in the germline V gene. The CDR3 here is CASSVETDTDTQYF. The CDR3 region has the DNA TGTGCCAGCAGCGTAGAAACAGATACAGATACGCAGTATTTT.

The rearrangement uses TRBV3-1 (or the pseudogene TRBV3-2) and TRBJ2-3, with D perhaps TRBD2 (7 bases). The germline gives CDR1 LGHDT, CDR2 YNNKEL (reference sequence). The CDR3 covers 15 residues. V lost 4 bases and J 6 bases, leaving 17 bases between the germline ends. The CDR3 sequence is CASSPLGGRGDTQYF. The CDR3 DNA follows: TGTGCCAGCAGCCCCCTCGGGGGGCGGGGGGATACGCAGTATTTT.

The V and J genes are TRBV11-3 and TRBJ2-3; the D is unclear. This CDR3 comprises 13 residues. V lost 4 bases to trimming and J lost 3 bases, with 8 bases between them. Per germline, CDR1 SGHNT and CDR2 YENEEA. CDR3 DNA sequence: TGTGCCAGCAGCTCGTCTCTAACAGATACGCAGTATTTT. Residues: CASSSSLTDTQYF.

The chain uses TRBV23-1 and TRBJ1-6; D gene unclear. TRBV23-1 is assigned to the ORF class and has an uncertain function. This CDR3 comprises 15 residues. V was shortened by 3 bases and J by 7 bases, with 13 bases between the two germline ends. The CDR3 coding sequence is TGCGCCAGCAGTCATACACCTTGGGAGAATTCACCCCTCCACTTT. Its protein product is CASSHTPWENSPLHF.

The chain is built from TRBV6-6 and TRBJ2-7, with 10 positions matching TRBD1. V was clipped by 4 bases and J by 4 bases; unmatched bases: 7. Germline CDR1 is MNHNY and CDR2 is SVGAGI (reference sequence). This CDR3 is 15 amino acids long. The CDR3 loop reads CASSSAEGQGYEQYF. The CDR3 DNA reads as TGTGCCAGCAGTTCCGCGGAGGGACAGGGGTACGAGCAGTACTTC.